This TCR beta chain came from a study of identical twins. Study observations and caveats: Invariant MAIT and iNKT cells could partly confound zero-insertion analyses. High-abundance cord blood beta clonotypes had fewer insertions; memory repertoires showed none. Out-of-frame alpha sequences shared between twins exhibited an excess of low generation probability.

Trimming removed 3 bases from V and 0 bases from J, with 12 bases in between. The CDR3 length is 15 residues. Germline lookup yields CDR1 SGHRS and CDR2 YFSETQ. This clonotype was recorded at least ten times. The antigen remains unidentified. Healthy Caucasians alone served as donors. TCRdb itself ran the 5' RACE reads through MiXCR, one entry per CDR3 protein. The sample contains 640,000 or so distinct CDR3 sequences, approximately 6.1% of which appear only once. The chain carries TRBV5-1 and TRBJ1-1, with no clear D. The source of this sequence is a man younger than 35 in good health. The material sequenced was naive T cells sorted from blood. CDR3 DNA sequence: TGCGCCAGCAGCTCCCCGGCCGGAATGAACACTGAAGCTTTCTTT. Translated: CASSSPAGMNTEAFF.